This TCR beta chain was sequenced during a study of CD8+ T cells in alopecia areata. Unmatched junction bases numbered 3, after V lost 3 bases and J lost 2 bases. The V gene's germline CDR1 is MDHEN and CDR2 SYDVKM. This CDR3 has 15 amino acids. Broader study findings: There were also resident alphabeta T cells of normal skin sequenced in scalp samples.

As for this clone: Its matching antigen is unknown.

Isolated RNA was reverse transcribed into cDNA used as the sequencing template. Clones were read by immunoSEQ multiplex PCR, and TCRdb kept only the in-frame ones, dropping some. Of approximately 150,000 clones in the sample, approximately 56% were seen once. Sequenced material: CD8+ T cells sorted from blood. This chain connects TRBV28 to TRBJ2-7, with TRBD2 matching over 11 bases. This receptor was taken from a human donor in good health. The DNA for the CDR3 is TGTGCCAGCAGTTTGGGACTAGCGGCAACCTACGAGCAGTACTTC. Its protein product is CASSLGLAATYEQYF.